Shown below are 2 T cell receptor beta chains from a single sample sequenced in a study of cytomegalovirus exposure and HLA in healthy donors. Researchers ran the PCR with 60 Vbeta and 13 Jbeta primers. Assay: immunoSEQ multiplex PCR; the TCRdb copy retains only in-frame clones and omits some. The data hold tens of thousands of clones, with about two thirds observed a single time. Sequencing was carried out using PBMCs. Source of these receptors: a woman in her fifties or sixties in good health and CMV-seropositive.

V and J are TRBV2 and TRBJ2-2, with TRBD1 identical over 7 bases. The J segment lost 3 bases and the V segment lost 6 bases, leaving 7 bases of the junction unmatched. This CDR3 has 15 residues. Germline V CDR1 and CDR2: SNHLY, FYNNEI. The CDR3: CASSYRGTDTGELFF. DNA of the CDR3: TGTGCCAGCAGCTACAGGGGAACTGACACCGGGGAGCTGTTTTTT.

The gene calls are TRBV6-1 and TRBJ2-7, with 10 nucleotides matching TRBD1. Germline V gene lookup returns CDR1 MNHNS and CDR2 SASEGT. V shed 8 bases and J 3 bases; nucleotides not matched to a gene: 10. The CDR3 consists of 15 residues. The CDR3 DNA is TGTGCCAGCGCCTTAGGACAGGGGGGATTCTACGAGCAGTACTTC. Protein product: CASALGQGGFYEQYF.